The 23 T cell receptor beta chains below were found in one sample sequenced in a study of breast tumors, draining lymph nodes, adjacent tissues. Axillary draining lymph nodes of breast cancer patients supplied the node samples. TCRdb reprocessed the multiplex PCR reads with MiXCR, giving one entry per CDR3 protein. The table has approximately 300,000 distinct CDR3 sequences, about 30% seen once. Sequencing input: axillary lymph node tissue. The source of these receptors is a female donor with breast cancer. Some clones in this sample may be carry-over from other donors' samples.

This rearrangement joins TRBV3-2 to TRBJ2-7; the D segment call TRBD1 is taken from the table without a DNA check. TRBV3-2 constitutes a pseudogene. This CDR3 has 18 amino acids. In DNA form, the CDR3 reads TGTGCCAGCAGCCAAGGGAGTAAGGGAGCGGGAGACCCCTACGAGCAGTACTTC. This gives the protein CASSQGSKGAGDPYEQYF.

There are many counts of this clonotype. The V gene is TRBV6-5, the J gene TRBJ2-7; unclear D gene. V was shortened by 11 bases and J by 6 bases, with 14 bases between the two germline ends. The length of the CDR3 is 11 residues. Germline V gene lookup returns CDR1 MNHEY and CDR2 SVGAGI. The CDR3 is CAVGGSGEQYF. CDR3 coding DNA: TGTGCCGTCGGTGGGTCGGGCGAGCAGTACTTC.

The chain uses TRBV10-1 and TRBJ2-2; 8 bases fit TRBD1. Germline V gives CDR1 WNHNN, CDR2 SYGVQD (reference sequence). CDR3 length equals 15 residues. The V and J ends lost 5 bases and 7 bases, in that order; junction bases with no gene match: 9. In nucleotides, the CDR3 is TGCGCCAGCAGTACATCCCGGACAGGGATCGGGGAGCTGTTTTTT. Translating gives CASSTSRTGIGELFF.

This clonotype was counted at least ten times. The chain carries TRBV20-1 and TRBJ1-4; 7 nucleotides line up with TRBD1. The CDR3 has 14 residues. Germline values: CDR1 DFQATT, CDR2 SNEGSKA (reference sequence). The junction had 8 bases not matched to a gene; V was cut back by 5 bases and J by 5 bases. Here the CDR3 reads CSAETGTDNEKLFF. The CDR3 bases are TGCAGTGCTGAGACGGGGACAGACAATGAAAAACTGTTTTTT.

This chain connects TRBV11-3 to TRBJ1-1; 9 bases line up with TRBD1. CDR3 length: 14 amino acids. CDR1 is SGHNT, CDR2 YENEEA, per germline. V lost 6 bases to trimming and J lost 8 bases; unmatched junction nucleotides: 10. The CDR3 loop is CASRGTGLSTEAFF. The DNA of the CDR3 is TGTGCCAGCAGGGGGACAGGGCTATCGACGGAAGCTTTCTTT.

As for this clonotype: A much larger clone lies one base from this, so it may be a read error. V and J are TRBV6-1 and TRBJ1-5; the D gene is possibly TRBD1 (6 bases). The CDR3 is 16 residues long. Per the germline V gene, CDR1 is MNHNS and CDR2 is SASEGT. The V end was cut by 9 bases, the J end by 0 bases, with 18 bases between. The CDR3 spells CARRRSIQGSNQPQHF. The CDR3 DNA reads as TGTGCCAGAAGACGATCGATACAGGGTAGCAATCAGCCCCAGCATTTT.

About this clonotype: One junction end disagrees with the germline gene, perhaps due to a read error. This chain joins TRBV2 and TRBJ2-2; TRBD2 matches at 7 bases. This CDR3 spans 15 amino acids. Germline V gene data show CDR1 as SNHLY and CDR2 as FYNNEI. The CDR3 is CASQRDYANAGELFF. CDR3 DNA sequence: TGTGCCAGCCAGAGGGACTATGCGAACGCCGGGGAGCTGTTTTTT.

For this clonotype: A much larger clonotype is one base distant, so this may be a read error. The V gene is TRBV11-2, the J gene TRBJ2-7, with a possible D match to TRBD1 (5 bases). Trimming removed 1 base at V and 7 bases at J, with 23 bases between. The CDR3 loop spans 17 amino acids. Germline V gene data show CDR1 as SGHAT and CDR2 as FQNNGV. The CDR3 protein is CASSLGSTRAFYEEQYF. The CDR3 DNA reads as TGTGCCAGCAGCTTAGGCTCCACCAGGGCATTCTACGAGGAGCAGTACTTC.

This clonotype was detected many times. This chain joins TRBV6-5 and TRBJ2-1; 13 bases align to TRBD2. Germline CDR1 is MNHEY and CDR2 is SVGAGI. V was pared by 6 bases and J by 7 bases, with 3 bases of the junction left unmatched. The CDR3 is 14 amino acids. The CDR3 nucleotides are TGTGCCAGCAGACCGGGACTAGCGGGAAATGAGCAGTTCTTC. It is translated as CASRPGLAGNEQFF.

This clonotype was observed at least ten times. V and J are TRBV24-1 and TRBJ1-5; 8 bases line up with TRBD1. The CDR3 spans 21 residues. J gave up 6 bases and V 5 bases, and 26 bases lay outside the gene matches. The germline V gene has CDR1 KGHDR and CDR2 SFDVKD. The CDR3 protein is CATSGPRQIKSQGGSGQPQHF. The CDR3 DNA reads TGTGCCACCAGTGGCCCAAGGCAGATAAAGTCACAGGGGGGATCGGGTCAGCCCCAGCATTTT.

The V gene is TRBV18, the J gene TRBJ2-7; D may be TRBD1 (6 bases). The V gene's germline CDR1 is KGHSH and CDR2 LQKENI. V lost 6 bases, J lost 3 bases, and 12 bases lay in between. The CDR3 runs to 13 residues. The DNA of the CDR3 is TGTGCCAGCTCCCGGGACACCTACTACGAGCAGTACTTC. It codes for CASSRDTYYEQYF.

This clonotype was observed many times. The chain is built from TRBV7-8 and TRBJ2-3; D is undetermined. Looked up from germline, CDR1 is SGHVS and CDR2 is FQNEAQ. Trimming shortened V by 4 bases and J by 2 bases, and 4 bases separated the two germline ends. This CDR3 is built from 12 residues. CDR3 sequence (DNA): TGTGCCAGCAGCTCCACCACAGATACGCAGTATTTT. Its translation: CASSSTTDTQYF.

The V gene is TRBV9, the J gene TRBJ2-5; the match to TRBD1 covers 7 bases. Germline V CDR1 and CDR2: SGDLS, YYNGEE. The CDR3 has 16 residues. V shed 0 bases and J 5 bases; nucleotides not matched to a gene: 10. CDR3 loop: CASSVEVTGTAETQYF. The CDR3 bases are TGTGCCAGCAGCGTAGAGGTGACCGGGACAGCGGAGACCCAGTACTTC.

The table lists this clonotype with many counts. The chain links TRBV3-1 to TRBJ2-6, with D uncertain. The CDR3 length is 14 residues. Germline lookup yields CDR1 LGHDT and CDR2 YNNKEL (reference sequence). V lost 0 bases and J lost 13, with 13 bases in between. CDR3 in DNA: TGTGCCAGCAGCCAAGATAGCCAAGGGTGGGTCCTGACTTTC. Translation: CASSQDSQGWVLTF.

This clonotype occurred many times. This chain joins TRBV5-1 and TRBJ1-4; the D is unclear. V lost 0 bases and J lost 0, with 6 bases in between. The CDR3 loop spans 15 amino acids. Per the germline V gene, CDR1 is SGHRS and CDR2 is YFSETQ. CDR3 residues: CASSLEGTTNEKLFF. The CDR3 region has the DNA TGCGCCAGCAGCTTGGAAGGCACAACTAATGAAAAACTGTTTTTT.

This clonotype was seen many times. This sequence joins TRBV20-1 and TRBJ1-5; D may be TRBD1 (5 bases). This CDR3 spans 14 amino acids. Trimming cost V 6 bases and J 12 bases, with 24 bases left between them. The germline CDR1 and CDR2 sequences are DFQATT and SNEGSKA (reference sequence). Here the CDR3 DNA reads TGCAGTGCGGAAACCGACAGCCTCATCCAGGTCCAGCATTTT. Translation gives CSAETDSLIQVQHF.

This clonotype occurred many times. The chain joins TRBV6-5 to TRBJ2-2, with D uncertain. Germline values: CDR1 MNHEY, CDR2 SVGAGI. The length of the CDR3 is 15 residues. The V gene lost 6 bases and the J gene lost 5 bases, with 16 bases spanning the gap. The CDR3: CASSNAWKPTGELFF. CDR3 bases: TGTGCCAGCAGCAACGCATGGAAGCCGACCGGGGAGCTGTTTTTT.

At least ten counts were recorded for this clonotype. V and J are TRBV24-1 and TRBJ2-3; 9 bases match TRBD2. Germline CDR1 and CDR2: KGHDR and SFDVKD. With V trimmed by 4 bases and J by 5 bases, 9 bases remained unmatched. The CDR3 spans 16 residues. The CDR3 sequence is CATSDPPSGMRDTQYF. CDR3 in DNA: TGTGCCACCAGTGACCCCCCTAGCGGGATGAGAGATACGCAGTATTTT.

This chain connects TRBV30 to TRBJ1-5; tentatively, D is TRBD1 (5 bases). Germline V lookup: CDR1 GTSNPN, CDR2 SVGIG (reference sequence). The ends were cut back, 5 bases at V and 9 bases at J, with 17 bases in the middle. There are 13 residues in the CDR3. CDR3: CAWVGASGGPQHF. DNA for the CDR3: TGTGCCTGGGTTGGGGCCTCCGGAGGGCCCCAGCATTTT.

On this clonotype itself: This clone may be a read error of a much larger clone one base away. V usage is TRBV6-1 and J usage is TRBJ2-3, with a tentative D call TRBD1 (5 bases). The CDR3 loop spans 15 amino acids. The germline V gene encodes CDR1 MNHNS and CDR2 SASEGT. The V and J ends lost 5 bases and 3 bases respectively, with 15 bases between them. The CDR3 loop reads CASSTRTSLTDTQYF. The CDR3 region has the DNA TGTGCCAGCAGTACCCGGACATCTTTAACAGATACGCAGTATTTT.

The genes are TRBV10-1 and TRBJ1-3; the match to TRBD1 covers 7 bases. Germline V CDR1 and CDR2: WNHNN, SYGVQD (reference sequence). J lost 4 bases, V lost 5 bases, and 5 bases had no gene match. The CDR3 has 14 amino acids. The CDR3 loop is CASSSTGIGNTIYF. The CDR3, as DNA: TGCGCCAGCAGTTCGACAGGGATCGGAAACACCATATATTTT.

This clonotype was seen many times. The genes are TRBV7-8 and TRBJ2-5; D gene unclear. The V end lost 0 bases, the J end lost 3 bases, and 5 bases lay between the germline ends. Germline V lookup: CDR1 SGHVS, CDR2 FQNEAQ. The CDR3 contains 13 residues. In nucleotides, the CDR3 is TGTGCCAGCAGCTTAGCTCGGAAAGAGACCCAGTACTTC. This encodes CASSLARKETQYF.

There are many counts of this clonotype. The rearrangement joins TRBV20-1 to TRBJ2-7, with 8 nucleotides matching TRBD2. V lost 3 bases and J lost 4; bases outside the gene matches: 11. The CDR3 has 15 amino acids. Germline V gives CDR1 DFQATT, CDR2 SNEGSKA (reference sequence). CDR3 bases: TGCAGTGCTAGGGACCTTCTAGCGGGTGGTTACGAGCAGTACTTC. It is translated as CSARDLLAGGYEQYF.